Following are 17 T cell receptor beta chains from one sample sequenced in a study of human thymus T cells. Resections were taken during corrective heart surgery, and the thymus tissue came from these. Sequenced by immunoSEQ multiplex PCR; TCRdb stores in-frame clones only, minus some. The data show more than 70,000 clones, 95% to 98% seen once. The sequencing sample was made of thymus tissue. The receptors derive from a boy under three years old with a congenital heart defect but otherwise immunologically healthy.

V usage is TRBV4-2 and J usage is TRBJ1-5, with D perhaps matching TRBD1 (6 bases). Germline V gives CDR1 LGHNA, CDR2 YNFKEQ. The CDR3 is 16 amino acids. Trimming stripped 3 bases from V and 5 bases from J, with 17 bases between. CDR3 bases: TGTGCCAGCAGCCAGCGCGGGGGGACACTTTATCAGCCCCAGCATTTT. This gives the protein CASSQRGGTLYQPQHF.

The chain uses TRBV5-6 and TRBJ2-4, with a possible D match to TRBD1 (5 bases). The germline gives CDR1 SGHDT, CDR2 YYEEEE. The CDR3 consists of 15 residues. V lost 2 bases and J lost 0, with 9 bases in between. CDR3 region: CASSFGALAKNIQYF. The CDR3 nucleotides are TGTGCCAGCAGCTTTGGGGCGCTAGCCAAAAACATTCAGTACTTC.

The chain is built from TRBV28 and TRBJ2-5, with D possibly matching TRBD1 (5 bases). Germline V gene data show CDR1 as MDHEN and CDR2 as SYDVKM. This CDR3 region has 15 residues. V was clipped by 6 bases and J by 4 bases, with 18 bases between them. For the CDR3, the DNA is TGTGCCAGCAGCGGCAGGGTTATGGTTGCAGAGACCCAGTACTTC. Translation: CASSGRVMVAETQYF. The complete variable domain, with remaining parts taken from reference TRBV28 and TRBJ2-5, reads DVKVTQSSRYLVKRTGEKVFLECVQDMDHENMFWYRQDPGLGLRLIYFSYDVKMKEKGDIPEGYSVSREKKERFSLILESASTNQTSMYLCASSGRVMVAETQYFGPGTRLLVL.

The CDR3 is CASSLRPYEQYF. Written as DNA, the CDR3 is TGTGCCAGCAGCTTGAGGCCCTACGAGCAGTACTTC. This rearrangement joins TRBV5-5 to TRBJ2-7; no reliable D call. Germline CDR1 and CDR2: SGHKS and YYEKEE (reference sequence). Trimming pared 1 base from V and 2 bases from J, leaving 4 bases between. The CDR3 consists of 12 residues.

J is TRBJ2-2 and V is TRBV5-6; D possibly uses TRBD1 or TRBD2 (5 bases each). Germline CDR1 SGHDT, CDR2 YYEEEE. The CDR3 length is 14 residues. V lost 0 bases, J lost 4 bases, and 7 bases lay in between. In DNA form, the CDR3 reads TGTGCCAGCAGCTTGGGGGGGATCACCGGGGAGCTGTTTTTT. Translating gives CASSLGGITGELFF.

The chain employs TRBV28 and TRBJ2-3; a weak D match, TRBD2 (5 bases). The V gene's germline CDR1 is MDHEN and CDR2 SYDVKM. CDR3 size: 16 residues. The germline V and J ends were trimmed by 6 bases and 5 bases, with 21 bases remaining between them. In DNA, the CDR3 is TGTGCCAGCAGCCCCAGGCTATACGGGAATGAAGATACGCAGTATTTT. Translated, it gives CASSPRLYGNEDTQYF. The variable domain in full, with the rest retrieved from reference TRBV28 and TRBJ2-3, is DVKVTQSSRYLVKRTGEKVFLECVQDMDHENMFWYRQDPGLGLRLIYFSYDVKMKEKGDIPEGYSVSREKKERFSLILESASTNQTSMYLCASSPRLYGNEDTQYFGPGTRLTVL.

This chain uses TRBV27 with TRBJ2-2; 8 bases are shared with TRBD1. This CDR3 has 14 amino acids. The germline CDR1 and CDR2 sequences are MNHEY and SMNVEV (reference sequence). The trim removed 8 bases at V and 5 bases at J, leaving 7 bases unmatched. CDR3 in DNA: TGTGCCAGCGGTGACAGGGGTTTTACCGGGGAGCTGTTTTTT. Translating gives CASGDRGFTGELFF.

The chain combines TRBV19 with TRBJ2-2, with a weak D call TRBD2 (6 bases). Looked up from germline, CDR1 is LNHDA and CDR2 is SQIVND (reference sequence). The CDR3 sequence is 16 residues long. The ends were cut back, 3 bases at V and 7 bases at J, with 18 bases in the middle. The CDR3 sequence is CASSIFPGLNIGELFF. The CDR3 DNA sequence: TGTGCCAGTAGTATCTTCCCGGGACTTAATATCGGGGAGCTGTTTTTT. Full variable domain (remainder filled in from reference TRBV19 and TRBJ2-2): DGGITQSPKYLFRKEGQNVTLSCEQNLNHDAMYWYRQDPGQGLRLIYYSQIVNDFQKGDIAEGYSVSREKKESFPLTVTSAQKNPTAFYLCASSIFPGLNIGELFFGEGSRLTVL.

The CDR3 coding sequence is TGTGCCAGCAGTCTTACCCTTAGCCCCGGGGAGCTGTTTTTT. Encoded protein: CASSLTLSPGELFF. V is TRBV28 and J is TRBJ2-2; D call uncertain. Germline lookup yields CDR1 MDHEN and CDR2 SYDVKM. Trimming pared 5 bases from V and 6 bases from J, leaving 13 bases between. The CDR3 sequence is 14 residues long.

As for this clone: Germline is not matched at one junction end, which may reflect a read error. This sequence joins TRBV10-3 and TRBJ2-1, with D possibly TRBD2 on 6 matching bases. This CDR3 region has 13 residues. The germline V gene has CDR1 ENHRY and CDR2 SYGVKD. The CDR3 protein is CAISSGSDHEQFF. The CDR3, as DNA: TGCGCCATCAGTAGCGGCTCGGACCATGAGCAGTTCTTC.

This clone showed up just once. This chain uses TRBV6-5 with TRBJ2-7, with TRBD1 identical over 7 bases. J gave up 2 bases and V 2 bases, and 6 bases lay outside the gene matches. CDR3 length: 15 amino acids. Germline-derived CDR1 and CDR2 are MNHEY and SVGAGI. Here the CDR3 DNA reads TGTGCCAGCAGTTACCCCGGGACAGCTACCTACGAGCAGTACTTC. It codes for CASSYPGTATYEQYF.

The chain employs TRBV11-2 and TRBJ2-7; tentatively, D is TRBD1 or TRBD2 (5 bases each). Germline-derived CDR1 and CDR2 are SGHAT and FQNNGV. The CDR3 spans 16 residues. V lost 1 base to trimming and J lost 2 bases, with 15 bases between them. The CDR3 region has the DNA TGTGCCAGCAGCTTAGGGAGAAGACGGGGCCCCTACGAGCAGTACTTC. It specifies CASSLGRRRGPYEQYF.

The chain has TRBV28 and TRBJ2-7, with D possibly being TRBD2 (6 bases). The CDR3 runs to 13 residues. Germline V gene lookup returns CDR1 MDHEN and CDR2 SYDVKM. The V end was cut by 7 bases, the J end by 3 bases, with 13 bases between. CDR3 sequence reads: CASTLDGGYEQYF. The DNA for the CDR3 is TGTGCCAGCACCCTGGACGGGGGCTACGAGCAGTACTTC.

The V call is TRBV10-2, the J call TRBJ2-7; weak D call: TRBD2 (6 bases). The CDR3 spans 15 residues. Germline V lookup: CDR1 WSHSY, CDR2 SAAADI. V lost 2 bases, J lost 4 bases, and 15 bases lay in between. The chain's CDR3 is CASSETDRELYEQYF. The DNA for the CDR3 is TGCGCCAGCAGTGAGACCGACCGGGAGTTGTACGAGCAGTACTTC.

The genes are TRBV11-2 and TRBJ2-5; D is unresolved. CDR1 is SGHAT, CDR2 FQNNGV, per germline. The CDR3 length is 14 residues. V was shortened by 5 bases and J by 0 bases, with 10 bases between the two germline ends. The CDR3 DNA is TGTGCCAGCAGCCCCGAGGCGGACCAAGAGACCCAGTACTTC. Translation: CASSPEADQETQYF.

This clone was observed a single time. The gene calls are TRBV4-2 and TRBJ2-5; 10 nucleotides match TRBD2. CDR3 size: 22 residues. Looked up from germline, CDR1 is LGHNA and CDR2 is YNFKEQ. J lost 2 bases, V lost 2 bases, and 23 bases had no gene match. This CDR3 reads CASSQRDPDPFSKLAGQETQYF. The CDR3 coding sequence is TGTGCCAGCAGCCAAAGGGACCCGGACCCATTTTCAAAACTAGCGGGGCAAGAGACCCAGTACTTC.

The chain couples TRBV6-5 to TRBJ1-2; D remains ambiguous. Germline V CDR1 and CDR2: MNHEY, SVGAGI. Trimming took off 6 bases at V and 5 bases at J, with 10 bases between the two ends. The CDR3 has 12 amino acids. The chain's CDR3 is CASSSRRYGYTF. The CDR3 DNA is TGTGCCAGCAGCTCGCGCCGTTATGGCTACACCTTC.